Below are 9 T cell receptor beta chains sequenced from a single sample in a study of molecular identifiers for immune sequencing clone quantification. From the PCR reads, TCRdb called clonotypes with MiXCR, one entry per CDR3 protein. The sample consists of about 86,000 distinct CDR3 sequences, approximately 23% of them appearing once. The sample taken for sequencing was naive CD8+ T cells from blood, with Jurkat cell RNA spiked in. Documented subset: FACS-sorted CD8+CD4-CCR7+CD45RA+ naive T cells. The source of these receptors is a human donor in good health. Some libraries in this study had Jurkat cell RNA spiked in.

This clonotype was recorded a few times. The chain joins TRBV12-3 or TRBV12-4 to TRBJ2-3; D possibly corresponds to TRBD1 (6 bases). This CDR3 has 14 residues. V lost 5 bases to trimming and J lost 2 bases, with 11 bases between them. Here the CDR3 DNA reads TGTGCCAGCAGTACAGGACAGAACACAGATACGCAGTATTTT. Amino acids: CASSTGQNTDTQYF.

This clonotype was recorded many times. V usage is TRBV13 and J usage is TRBJ2-3; no definite D call. The CDR3 has 13 amino acids. The germline gives CDR1 PRHDT, CDR2 FYEKMQ (reference sequence). Trimming pared 0 bases from V and 4 bases from J, leaving 5 bases between. The CDR3 loop reads CASSLGGPDTQYF. In DNA, the CDR3 is TGTGCCAGCAGCTTAGGCGGGCCAGATACGCAGTATTTT.

Worth noting for this clonotype: This may come from a read error, since a much larger clone is one base off. The chain is built from TRBV7-9 and TRBJ2-1, with D tentatively TRBD2 (5 bases). This CDR3 is built from 13 residues. The V end was cut by 1 base, the J end by 12 bases, with 13 bases between. The V gene's germline CDR1 is SEHNR and CDR2 FQNEAQ (reference sequence). In nucleotides, the CDR3 is TGTGCCAGCAGCTTAGACGACTACGGTGCGCAGTTCTTC. It translates to CASSLDDYGAQFF.

This clonotype has a count of ten or more. The rearrangement links TRBV2 to TRBJ2-1; D not resolved. This CDR3 has 12 amino acids. CDR1 and CDR2 (germline): SNHLY, FYNNEI. V was trimmed by 3 bases and J by 7 bases, leaving 7 bases between them. The CDR3 sequence: CASSERENEQFF. In DNA, the CDR3 is TGTGCCAGCAGTGAGAGAGAAAATGAGCAGTTCTTC.

The table lists this clonotype with a few counts. The chain employs TRBV30 and TRBJ2-7; D could derive from TRBD1 or TRBD2 (5 bases each). V was clipped by 2 bases and J by 3 bases, with 11 bases between them. The CDR3 runs to 13 residues. Germline CDR1 GTSNPN, CDR2 SVGIG (reference sequence). CDR3 protein: CAWSSGAVYEQYF. The CDR3 DNA reads as TGTGCCTGGAGTTCCGGGGCCGTCTACGAGCAGTACTTC.

V and J are TRBV5-1 and TRBJ1-5, with a weak D call TRBD1 (6 bases). V gave up 0 bases and J gave up 6 bases, with 16 bases separating them. The CDR3 has 16 amino acids. The germline V gene has CDR1 SGHRS and CDR2 YFSETQ. DNA for the CDR3: TGCGCCAGCAGCTTGGGAGCAGGGGATGGTACTCAGCCCCAGCATTTT. This codes for CASSLGAGDGTQPQHF.

For this clonotype: With a much larger clone just one base away, this may be a read error. Lacking the conserved final phenylalanine or tryptophan, this CDR3 likely reflects a read error. The chain links TRBV20-1 to TRBJ2-7; D gene ambiguous. Germline lookup yields CDR1 DFQATT and CDR2 SNEGSKA (reference sequence). CDR3 size: 13 residues. Trimming shortened V by 2 bases and J by 0 bases, and 8 bases separated the two germline ends. The CDR3 nucleotides read TGCAGTGCTAGACCCGAGAGCTCCTACGAGCAGTACCTC. It translates to CSARPESSYEQYL.

This chain connects TRBV7-9 to TRBJ1-6; the match to TRBD1 covers 7 bases. The V and J ends lost 5 bases and 5 bases, in that order; junction bases with no gene match: 3. CDR1 is SEHNR, CDR2 FQNEAQ, per germline (reference sequence). This CDR3 is built from 14 residues. The CDR3 reads CASSRDSDNSPLHF. CDR3 DNA sequence: TGTGCCAGCAGCCGGGACAGCGATAATTCACCCCTCCACTTT.

This clonotype was seen at least ten times. This chain uses TRBV19 with TRBJ2-7; D remains ambiguous. The CDR3 spans 13 residues. Looked up from germline, CDR1 is LNHDA and CDR2 is SQIVND (reference sequence). V was shortened by 5 bases and J by 3 bases, with 11 bases between the two germline ends. CDR3 nucleotide sequence: TGTGCCAGTAGTCCCGGAGCCGACTACGAGCAGTACTTC. This translates into CASSPGADYEQYF.